This T cell receptor (beta chain) is drawn from a study of monozygotic twins with inflammatory bowel disease. TCRdb re-called the 5' RACE reads; every CDR3 protein appears as one record, without DNA. This specimen shows more than 75,000 distinct CDR3 sequences; the ten leading clones hold roughly 7.4%. Germline V CDR1 and CDR2: DFQATT, SNEGSKA (reference sequence). This CDR3 comprises 14 residues. This chain joins TRBV20-1 and TRBJ1-2; TCRdb gives TRBD1 as the D gene, but with no DNA this cannot be confirmed. Source material: blood. The TCR sequence derives from a human donor with ulcerative colitis or Crohn's disease, or a healthy co-twin of an affected twin (not recorded which). The CDR3 region is CSARDERRGGGYTF.